This T cell receptor (beta chain) was sequenced in a study of graft-versus-host responses after intestinal transplantation. Study overall: Following induction with anti-thymocyte globulin, all recipients were given tacrolimus and steroids for about 3 years. The study's findings and limits: Peak levels of circulating GvH clones tracked with early post-transplant HvG declines. GvH clonotypes were identified within recipient marrow, with a subset emerging first in ileum or blood. Allograft graft-versus-host to host-versus-graft clonal ratios ran high in patients with graft-donor T cell macrochimerism.

Notes on this clone: Its antigen remains unknown. The junction differs from germline at one of its ends, possibly a read error.

The CDR3 is 13 residues long. CDR1 is MDHEN, CDR2 SYDVKM, per germline. TCRdb keeps only in-frame clones here, not all; method: immunoSEQ multiplex PCR. The sample yields about 88,000 clones, less than 95% seen once. The input for sequencing was unstimulated CD4+ T cells sorted from spleen or lymph node cells, taken before transplant. This TCR was recovered from a human donor who was the organ donor for an intestinal transplant. The rearrangement uses TRBV28 and TRBJ2-7, with D tentatively TRBD1 (5 bases). The chain's CDR3 is CVSSWGPSIEQYF. The CDR3 DNA is TGTGTCAGCAGTTGGGGCCCTTCGATCGAGCAGTACTTC.